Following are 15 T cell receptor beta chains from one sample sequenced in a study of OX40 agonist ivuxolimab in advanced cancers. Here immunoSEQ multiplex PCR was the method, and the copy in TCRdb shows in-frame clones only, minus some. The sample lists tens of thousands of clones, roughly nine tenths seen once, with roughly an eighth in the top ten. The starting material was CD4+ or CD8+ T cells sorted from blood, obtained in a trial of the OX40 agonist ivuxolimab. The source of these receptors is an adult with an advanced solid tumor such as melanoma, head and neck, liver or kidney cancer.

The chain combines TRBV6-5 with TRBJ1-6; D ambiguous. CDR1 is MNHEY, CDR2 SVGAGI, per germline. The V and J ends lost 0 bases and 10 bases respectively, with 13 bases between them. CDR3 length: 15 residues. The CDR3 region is CASSYSVTGYSPLHF. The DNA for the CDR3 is TGTGCCAGCAGTTACTCGGTCACGGGGTACTCACCCCTCCACTTT.

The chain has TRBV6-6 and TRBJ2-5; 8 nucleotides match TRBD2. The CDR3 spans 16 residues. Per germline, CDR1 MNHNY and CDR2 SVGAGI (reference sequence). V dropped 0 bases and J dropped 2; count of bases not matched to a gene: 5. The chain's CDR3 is CASSYSLPSGQETQYF. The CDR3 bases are TGTGCCAGCAGTTACTCTCTCCCTAGCGGGCAAGAGACCCAGTACTTC.

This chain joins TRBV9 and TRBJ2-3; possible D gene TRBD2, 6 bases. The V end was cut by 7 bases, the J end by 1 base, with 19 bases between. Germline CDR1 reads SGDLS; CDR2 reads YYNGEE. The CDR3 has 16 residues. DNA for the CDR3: TGTGCCAGCGGCTCAGGAACGGGAGTGGGCACAGATACGCAGTATTTT. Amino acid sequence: CASGSGTGVGTDTQYF. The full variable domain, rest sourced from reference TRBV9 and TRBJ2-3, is DSGVTQTPKHLITATGQRVTLRCSPRSGDLSVYWYQQSLDQGLQFLIQYYNGEERAKGNILERFSAQQFPDLHSELNLSSLELGDSALYFCASGSGTGVGTDTQYFGPGTRLTVL.

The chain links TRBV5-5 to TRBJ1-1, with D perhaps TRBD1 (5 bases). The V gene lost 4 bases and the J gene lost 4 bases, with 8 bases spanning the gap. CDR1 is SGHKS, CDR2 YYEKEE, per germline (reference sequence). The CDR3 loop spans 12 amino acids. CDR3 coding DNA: TGTGCCAGCAGCGTTGACAGCACTGAAGCTTTCTTT. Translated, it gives CASSVDSTEAFF.

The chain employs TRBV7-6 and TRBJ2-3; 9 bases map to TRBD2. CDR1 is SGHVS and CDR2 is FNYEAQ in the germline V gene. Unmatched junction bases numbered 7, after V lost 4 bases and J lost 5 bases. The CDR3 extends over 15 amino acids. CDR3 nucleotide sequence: TGTGCCAGCAGCTCTAGCGGGATCAGAATAGATACGCAGTATTTT. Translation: CASSSSGIRIDTQYF.

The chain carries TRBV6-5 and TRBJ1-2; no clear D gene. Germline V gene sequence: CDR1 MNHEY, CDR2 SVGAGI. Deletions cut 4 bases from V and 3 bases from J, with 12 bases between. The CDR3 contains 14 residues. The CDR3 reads CASSSSDVDYGYTF. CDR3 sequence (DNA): TGTGCCAGCAGTTCCTCGGACGTGGACTATGGCTACACCTTC.

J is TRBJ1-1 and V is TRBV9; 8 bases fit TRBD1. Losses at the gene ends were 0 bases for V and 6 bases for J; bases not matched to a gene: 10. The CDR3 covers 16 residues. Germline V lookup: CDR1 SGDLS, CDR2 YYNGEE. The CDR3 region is CASSVAGGGRTAEAFF. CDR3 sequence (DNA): TGTGCCAGCAGCGTAGCAGGGGGCGGGAGAACTGCTGAAGCTTTCTTT.

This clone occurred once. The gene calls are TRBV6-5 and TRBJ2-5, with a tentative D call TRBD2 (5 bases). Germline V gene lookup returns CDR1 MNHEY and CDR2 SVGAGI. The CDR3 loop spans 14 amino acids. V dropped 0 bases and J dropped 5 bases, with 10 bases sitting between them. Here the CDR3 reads CASSYSRDSETQYF. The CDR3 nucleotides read TGTGCCAGCAGTTACTCGAGGGATTCGGAGACCCAGTACTTC.

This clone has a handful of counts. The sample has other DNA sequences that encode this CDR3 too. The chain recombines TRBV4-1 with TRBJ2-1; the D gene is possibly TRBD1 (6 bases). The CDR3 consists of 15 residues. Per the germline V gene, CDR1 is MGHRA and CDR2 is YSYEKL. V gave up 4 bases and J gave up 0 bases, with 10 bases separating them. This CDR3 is CASSPTGSSYNEQFF. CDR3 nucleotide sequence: TGCGCCAGCAGCCCCACAGGGAGCTCCTACAATGAGCAGTTCTTC.

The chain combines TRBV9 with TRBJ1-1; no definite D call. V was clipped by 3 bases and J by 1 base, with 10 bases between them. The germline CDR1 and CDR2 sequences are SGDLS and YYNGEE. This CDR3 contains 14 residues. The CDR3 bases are TGTGCCAGCAGCGCAGGCGGATCGAACACTGAAGCTTTCTTT. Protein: CASSAGGSNTEAFF.

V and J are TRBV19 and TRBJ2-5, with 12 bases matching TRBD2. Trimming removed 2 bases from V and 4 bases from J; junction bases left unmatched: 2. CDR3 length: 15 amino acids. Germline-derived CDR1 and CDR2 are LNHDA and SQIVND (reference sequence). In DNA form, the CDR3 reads TGTGCCAGTAGTATACTAGCGGGAGGGCCAGAGACCCAGTACTTC. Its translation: CASSILAGGPETQYF.

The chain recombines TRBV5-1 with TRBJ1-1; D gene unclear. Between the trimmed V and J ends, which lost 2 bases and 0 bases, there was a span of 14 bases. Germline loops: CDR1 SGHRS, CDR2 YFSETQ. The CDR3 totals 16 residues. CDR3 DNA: TGCGCCAGCAGCTTCAACGGGGTTTCTATGAACACTGAAGCTTTCTTT. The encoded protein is CASSFNGVSMNTEAFF. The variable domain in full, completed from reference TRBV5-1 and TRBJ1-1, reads KAGVTQTPRYLIKTRGQQVTLSCSPISGHRSVSWYQQTPGQGLQFLFEYFSETQRNKGNFPGRFSGRQFSNSRSEMNVSTLELGDSALYLCASSFNGVSMNTEAFFGQGTRLTVV.

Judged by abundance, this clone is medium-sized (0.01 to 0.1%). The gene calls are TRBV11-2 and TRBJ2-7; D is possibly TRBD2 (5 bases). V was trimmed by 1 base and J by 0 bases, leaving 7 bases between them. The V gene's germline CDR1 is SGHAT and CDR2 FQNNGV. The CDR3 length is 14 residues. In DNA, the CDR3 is TGTGCCAGCAGCTTAGCTAGCATCTCCTACGAGCAGTACTTC. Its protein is CASSLASISYEQYF.

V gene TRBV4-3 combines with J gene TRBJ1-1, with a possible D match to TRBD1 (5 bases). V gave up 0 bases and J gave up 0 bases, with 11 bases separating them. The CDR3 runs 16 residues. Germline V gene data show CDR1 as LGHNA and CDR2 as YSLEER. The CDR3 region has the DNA TGCGCCAGCAGCCAAGAGGTAGGGGAAGTGAACACTGAAGCTTTCTTT. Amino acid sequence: CASSQEVGEVNTEAFF.

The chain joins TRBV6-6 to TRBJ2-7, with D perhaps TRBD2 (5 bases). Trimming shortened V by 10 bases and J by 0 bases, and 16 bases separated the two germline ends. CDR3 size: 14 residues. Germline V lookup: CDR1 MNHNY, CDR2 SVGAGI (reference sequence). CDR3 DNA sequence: TGTGCCACCACGACGGAGGCGAGCTCCTACGAGCAGTACTTC. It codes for CATTTEASSYEQYF.